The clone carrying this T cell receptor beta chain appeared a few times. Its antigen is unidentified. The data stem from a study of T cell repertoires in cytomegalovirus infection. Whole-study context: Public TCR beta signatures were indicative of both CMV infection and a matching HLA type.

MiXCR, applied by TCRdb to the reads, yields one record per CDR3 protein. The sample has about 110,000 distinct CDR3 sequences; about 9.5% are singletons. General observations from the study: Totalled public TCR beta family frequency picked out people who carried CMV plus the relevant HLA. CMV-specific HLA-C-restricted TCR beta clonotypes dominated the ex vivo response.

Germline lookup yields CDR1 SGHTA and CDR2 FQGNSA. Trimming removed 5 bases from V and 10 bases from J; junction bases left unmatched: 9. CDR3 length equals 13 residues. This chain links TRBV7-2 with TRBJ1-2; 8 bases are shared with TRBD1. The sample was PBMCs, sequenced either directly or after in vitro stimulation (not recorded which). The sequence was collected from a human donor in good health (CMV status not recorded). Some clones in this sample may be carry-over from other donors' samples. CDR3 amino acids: CASSPGQGLDYTF. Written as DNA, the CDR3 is TGTGCCAGCAGCCCAGGACAGGGACTAGACTACACCTTC.